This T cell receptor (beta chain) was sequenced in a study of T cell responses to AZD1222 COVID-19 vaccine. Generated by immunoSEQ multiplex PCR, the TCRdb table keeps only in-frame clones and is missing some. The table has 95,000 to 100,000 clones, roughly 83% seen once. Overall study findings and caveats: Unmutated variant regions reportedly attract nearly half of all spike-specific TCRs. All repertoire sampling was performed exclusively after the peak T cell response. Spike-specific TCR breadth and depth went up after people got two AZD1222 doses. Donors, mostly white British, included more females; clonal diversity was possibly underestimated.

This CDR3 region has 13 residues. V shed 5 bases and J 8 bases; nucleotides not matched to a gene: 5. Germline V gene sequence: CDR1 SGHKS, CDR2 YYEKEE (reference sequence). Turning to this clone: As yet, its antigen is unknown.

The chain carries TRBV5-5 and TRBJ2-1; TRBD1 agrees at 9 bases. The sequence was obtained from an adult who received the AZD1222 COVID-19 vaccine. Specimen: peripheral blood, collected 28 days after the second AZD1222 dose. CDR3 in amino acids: CASRVGTGHEQFF. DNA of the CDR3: TGTGCCAGCAGAGTTGGGACAGGGCATGAGCAGTTCTTC.